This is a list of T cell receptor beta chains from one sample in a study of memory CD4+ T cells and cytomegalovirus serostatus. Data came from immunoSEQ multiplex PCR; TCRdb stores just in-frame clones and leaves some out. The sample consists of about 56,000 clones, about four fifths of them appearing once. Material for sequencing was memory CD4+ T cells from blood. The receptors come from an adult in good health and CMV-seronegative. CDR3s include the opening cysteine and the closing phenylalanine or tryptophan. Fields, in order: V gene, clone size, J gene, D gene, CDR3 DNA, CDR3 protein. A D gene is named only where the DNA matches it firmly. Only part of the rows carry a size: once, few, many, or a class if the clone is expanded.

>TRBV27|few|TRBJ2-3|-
TGTGCCAGCAGTTGGGGACGGCCAGATACGCAGTATTTT
CASSWGRPDTQYF
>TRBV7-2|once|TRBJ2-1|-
TGTGCCAGCAGTTATGTTACGGGGAATGAGCAGTTCTTC
CASSYVTGNEQFF
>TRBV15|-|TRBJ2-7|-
TGTGCCACCAGCAGGAGACAGTCCTACGAGCAGTACTTC
CATSRRQSYEQYF
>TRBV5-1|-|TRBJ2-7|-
TGCGCCAGCAGCCCAAACCCCCGGGGCCTCGCCTACGAGCAGTACTTC
CASSPNPRGLAYEQYF
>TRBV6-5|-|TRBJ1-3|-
TGTGCCAGCAGTTGGAGGGGACAAGCTGGAAACACCATATATTTT
CASSWRGQAGNTIYF
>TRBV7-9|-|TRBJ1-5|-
TGTGCCAGCAGCTTAGTGGGGTCTCAGCCCCAGCATTTT
CASSLVGSQPQHF
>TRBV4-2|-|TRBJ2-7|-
TGTGCCAGCAGCTATCCGGGGCGCGCTACCTACGAGCAGTACTTC
CASSYPGRATYEQYF
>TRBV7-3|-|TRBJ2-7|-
TGTGCCAGCAGCAGCGGGCCCGGGGAAGGATACGAGCAGTACTTC
CASSSGPGEGYEQYF
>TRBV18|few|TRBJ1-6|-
TGTGCCAGCTCACCTACCGGGCACGGAAGGAGCTCCTATAATTCACCCCTCCACTTT
CASSPTGHGRSSYNSPLHF
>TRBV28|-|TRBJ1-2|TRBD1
TGTGCCAGCAGTGGGACCAGGGGGCAGGATGGCTACACCTTC
CASSGTRGQDGYTF
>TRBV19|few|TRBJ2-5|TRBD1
TGTGCCAGTAGTATGGGACAGGGTGTTCAAGAGACCCAGTACTTC
CASSMGQGVQETQYF
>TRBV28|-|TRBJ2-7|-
TGTGCCAGCAGTTTAACAGGGGGGGCCTCCTACGAGCAGTACTTC
CASSLTGGASYEQYF
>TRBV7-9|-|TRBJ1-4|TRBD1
TGTGCCAGCAGCCCCATCGGGGACAGTTATGAAAAACTGTTTTTT
CASSPIGDSYEKLFF
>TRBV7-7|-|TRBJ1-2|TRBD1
TGTGCTAGCAGCTCGACAGGGACGAACTATGGCTACACCTTC
CASSSTGTNYGYTF
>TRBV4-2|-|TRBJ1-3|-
TGTGCCAGCAGCTTTTCAGGGTCCGGAAACACCATATATTTT
CASSFSGSGNTIYF
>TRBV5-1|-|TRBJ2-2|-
TGCGCCAGCAGACTGACTGGGGGCGAAACCGGGGAGCTGTTTTTT
CASRLTGGETGELFF
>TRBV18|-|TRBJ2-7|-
TGTGCCAGCTCACCCTCTCTTATCGGCGAGCAGTACTTC
CASSPSLIGEQYF
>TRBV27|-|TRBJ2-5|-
TGTGCCAGCAGTAGCTCGGGACCGTGGGAGACCCAGTACTTC
CASSSSGPWETQYF
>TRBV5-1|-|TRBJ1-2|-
TGCGCCAGCAGCTTAGGGTCCAACTATGGCTACACCTTC
CASSLGSNYGYTF
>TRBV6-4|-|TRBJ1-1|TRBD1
TGTGCCAGCAGTGTGTCAGGGGGTAACACTGAAGCTTTCTTT
CASSVSGGNTEAFF
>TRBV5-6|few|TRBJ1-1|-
TGTGCCAGCAGCTTAAGACTGAACACTGAAGCTTTCTTT
CASSLRLNTEAFF
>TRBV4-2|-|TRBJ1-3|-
TGTGCCAGCAGCCAAGAGGGGCAGTCGGCGGACACCATATATTTT
CASSQEGQSADTIYF
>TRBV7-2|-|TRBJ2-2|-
TGTGCCAGCAGCTCACAGGGCGGAGGCACCGGGGAGCTGTTTTTT
CASSSQGGGTGELFF
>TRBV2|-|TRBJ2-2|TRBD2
TGTGCCAGCAGTGAACTACCGGGACTAGCGGGCGGGGAGCTGTTTTTT
CASSELPGLAGGELFF